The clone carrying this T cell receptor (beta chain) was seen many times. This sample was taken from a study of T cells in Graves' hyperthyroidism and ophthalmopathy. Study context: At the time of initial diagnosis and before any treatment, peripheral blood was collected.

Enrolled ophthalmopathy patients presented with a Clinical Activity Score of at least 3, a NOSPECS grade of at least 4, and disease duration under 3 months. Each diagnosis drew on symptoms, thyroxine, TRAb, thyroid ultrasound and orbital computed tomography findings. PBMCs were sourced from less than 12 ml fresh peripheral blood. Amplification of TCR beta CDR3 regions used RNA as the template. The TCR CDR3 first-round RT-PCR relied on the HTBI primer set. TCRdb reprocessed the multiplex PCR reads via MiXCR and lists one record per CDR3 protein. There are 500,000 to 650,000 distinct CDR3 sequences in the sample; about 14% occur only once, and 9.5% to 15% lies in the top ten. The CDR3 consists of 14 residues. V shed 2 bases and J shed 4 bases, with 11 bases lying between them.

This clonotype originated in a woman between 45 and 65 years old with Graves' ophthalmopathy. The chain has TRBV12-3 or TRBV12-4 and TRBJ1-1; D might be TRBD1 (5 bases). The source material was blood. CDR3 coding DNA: TGTGCCAGCAGTTTACGGGGGGGGGTCACTGAAGCTTTCTTT. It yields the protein CASSLRGGVTEAFF.